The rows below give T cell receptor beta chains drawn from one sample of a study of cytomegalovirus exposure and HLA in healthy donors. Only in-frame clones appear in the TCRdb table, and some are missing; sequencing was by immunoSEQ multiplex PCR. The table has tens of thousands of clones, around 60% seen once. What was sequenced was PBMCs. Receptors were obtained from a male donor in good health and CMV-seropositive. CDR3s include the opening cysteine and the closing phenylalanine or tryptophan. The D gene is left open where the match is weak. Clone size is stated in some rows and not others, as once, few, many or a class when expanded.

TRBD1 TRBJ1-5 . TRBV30 TGTGCCTGGAGTGTACAGGGGGGGCCTGGTCAGCCCCAGCATTTT CAWSVQGGPGQPQHF
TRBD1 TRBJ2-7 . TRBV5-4 TGTGCCAGCAGCCGGGACAGCACCTACGAGCAGTACTTC CASSRDSTYEQYF
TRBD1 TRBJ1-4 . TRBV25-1 TGTGCCAGCAAAGGGGAGGACAGGGTTAATGAAAAACTGTTTTTT CASKGEDRVNEKLFF
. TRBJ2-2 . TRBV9 TGTGCCAGCAGCTTTCGTGGGAGCGGAACCGGGGAGCTGTTTTTT CASSFRGSGTGELFF
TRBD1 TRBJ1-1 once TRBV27 TGTGCCAGCAGTAGTCACAGGGGAGATGACACTGAAGCTTTCTTT CASSSHRGDDTEAFF
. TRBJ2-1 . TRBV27 TGTGCCAGCAGCGCCTACAATGAGCAGTTCTTC CASSAYNEQFF
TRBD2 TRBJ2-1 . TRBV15 TGTGCCACCAGCATAAATCTCCCCGGGGCTAGCGGGAGAATGAATGAGCAGTTCTTC CATSINLPGASGRMNEQFF
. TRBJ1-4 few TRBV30 TGTGCCTGGAGTGTATGGGGGGTTAATGAAAAACTGTTTTTT CAWSVWGVNEKLFF
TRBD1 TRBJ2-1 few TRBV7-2 TGTGCCAGCAGCATAGACAGGGGCTCCTACAATGAGCAGTTCTTC CASSIDRGSYNEQFF
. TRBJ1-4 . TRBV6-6 TGTGCCAGCAATGGGGCTGGCCTAGCTAATGAAAAACTGTTTTTT CASNGAGLANEKLFF
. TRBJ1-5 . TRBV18 TGTGCCAGCTCACCGTTAGATAGCAATCAGCCCCAGCATTTT CASSPLDSNQPQHF
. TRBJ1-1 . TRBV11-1 TGTGCCAGCAGCTTAGGGGGAGGGAACACTGAAGCTTTCTTT CASSLGGGNTEAFF
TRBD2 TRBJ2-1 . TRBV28 TGTGCCAGCAGGGAAACTAGCGGGAGCTCCTACAATGAGCAGTTCTTC CASRETSGSSYNEQFF
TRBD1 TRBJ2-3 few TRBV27 TGTGCCAGCATGACAGGGGGCATCGCGGGAGGCATTTATACGCAGTATTTT CASMTGGIAGGIYTQYF
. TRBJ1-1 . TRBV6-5 TGTGCCAGCACGACAGCAAACACTGAAGCTTTCTTT CASTTANTEAFF
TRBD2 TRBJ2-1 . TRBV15 TGTGCCACCAGCAGGAGAAGGACTAGCGGAGAGTACAATGAGCAGTTCTTC CATSRRRTSGEYNEQFF
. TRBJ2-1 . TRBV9 TGTGCCAGCAGCTTACAGGTGGCGCGTCACAATGAGCAGTTCTTC CASSLQVARHNEQFF
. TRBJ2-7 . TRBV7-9 TGTGCCAGCAGCTTAGGTGACAGCTCCTACGAGCAGTACTTC CASSLGDSSYEQYF
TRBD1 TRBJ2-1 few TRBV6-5 TGTGCCAGCAGTAACCGGGACAGCTACAATGAGCAGTTCTTC CASSNRDSYNEQFF
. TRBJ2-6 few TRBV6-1 TGTGCCAGCAGTGAAGTCGGAGGCTCCGGGGCCAACGTCCTGACTTTC CASSEVGGSGANVLTF
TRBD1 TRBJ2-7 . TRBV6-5 TGTGCCAGCAGTTACGGGACAGGGGTTAGCTACGAGCAGTACTTC CASSYGTGVSYEQYF
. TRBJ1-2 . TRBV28 TGTGCCAGCAGTCTCCACCAGGGCTACACCTTC CASSLHQGYTF
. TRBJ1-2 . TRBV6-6 TGTGCCAGCAGTCCTAACCCCCGGGAGCTCGAGTATGGCTACACCTTC CASSPNPRELEYGYTF
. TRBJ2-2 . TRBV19 TGTGCCAGTACCCACCCAGGAGGGAACACCGGGGAGCTGTTTTTT CASTHPGGNTGELFF
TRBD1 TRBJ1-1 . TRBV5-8 TGTGCCAGCAGCCGGGGACAGGGGAGCACTGAAGCTTTCTTT CASSRGQGSTEAFF
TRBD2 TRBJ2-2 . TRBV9 TGTGCCAGCAGCGGTAGCGGGAGGCCACGCACCGGGGAGCTGTTTTTT CASSGSGRPRTGELFF
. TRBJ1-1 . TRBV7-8 TGTGCCAGCAGTAAGGACAGGAACACTGAAGCTTTCTTT CASSKDRNTEAFF